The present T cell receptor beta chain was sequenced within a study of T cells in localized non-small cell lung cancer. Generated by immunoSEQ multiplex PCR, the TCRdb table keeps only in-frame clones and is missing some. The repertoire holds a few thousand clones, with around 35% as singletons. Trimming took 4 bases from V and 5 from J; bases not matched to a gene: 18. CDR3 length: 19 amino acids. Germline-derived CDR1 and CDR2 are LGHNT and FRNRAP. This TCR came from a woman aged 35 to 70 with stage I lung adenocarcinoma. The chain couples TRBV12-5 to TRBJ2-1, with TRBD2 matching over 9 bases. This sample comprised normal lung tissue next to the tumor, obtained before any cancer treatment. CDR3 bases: TGTGCTAGTGGTTGGGACCTACCGGCGGAAGCGGGGGGTAACAATGAGCAGTTCTTC. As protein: CASGWDLPAEAGGNNEQFF.